This is a list of T cell receptor beta chains from one sample in a study of CD8+ T cells in alopecia areata. Clones were read by immunoSEQ multiplex PCR, and TCRdb kept only the in-frame ones, dropping some. In the table there are 98,000 or so clones, 50% to 70% of which are singletons. The sequencing input was NKG2D-low CD8+ T cells sorted from blood. The receptor set was obtained from a human donor with alopecia areata. CDR3s include the opening cysteine and the closing phenylalanine or tryptophan. A D gene is named only where the DNA matches it firmly. Rows may omit the clone size; those that give it use once, few, many or a size class.

CDR3 protein: CASSLPDRREQYF; CDR3 DNA: TGTGCCAGCAGTTTACCGGACAGGCGCGAGCAGTACTTC; D gene: TRBD1; J gene: TRBJ2-7; clone size: -; V gene: TRBV27
CDR3 protein: CASSPRGQGDAQYF; CDR3 DNA: TGTGCCAGCAGCCCCCGGGGACAAGGCGATGCGCAGTATTTT; D gene: -; J gene: TRBJ2-3; clone size: -; V gene: TRBV5-4
CDR3 protein: CARVQGLLGSGNEQFF; CDR3 DNA: TGTGCCAGAGTCCAGGGGTTACTAGGAAGTGGCAATGAGCAGTTCTTC; D gene: -; J gene: TRBJ2-1; clone size: few; V gene: TRBV2
CDR3 protein: CAWSAAGQSSTDTQYF; CDR3 DNA: TGTGCCTGGAGTGCCGCCGGACAGTCTAGCACAGATACGCAGTATTTT; D gene: -; J gene: TRBJ2-3; clone size: -; V gene: TRBV30
CDR3 protein: CSVEDGAAREQFF; CDR3 DNA: TGCAGCGTTGAAGATGGAGCCGCCAGGGAGCAGTTCTTC; D gene: -; J gene: TRBJ2-1; clone size: -; V gene: TRBV29-1
CDR3 protein: CASAPLERFYEQYF; CDR3 DNA: TGTGCCAGCGCCCCGTTGGAAAGATTCTACGAGCAGTACTTC; D gene: -; J gene: TRBJ2-7; clone size: -; V gene: TRBV6-5
CDR3 protein: CATSRDFGQGAGEQFF; CDR3 DNA: TGTGCCACCAGCAGAGATTTCGGACAGGGGGCGGGTGAGCAGTTCTTC; D gene: TRBD1; J gene: TRBJ2-1; clone size: once; V gene: TRBV15
CDR3 protein: CASQQIPIADGYTF; CDR3 DNA: TGTGCCAGCCAACAAATCCCGATCGCGGATGGCTACACCTTC; D gene: -; J gene: TRBJ1-2; clone size: -; V gene: TRBV6-6
CDR3 protein: CASSIGTNTEAFF; CDR3 DNA: TGTGCCAGTAGTATAGGTACGAACACTGAAGCTTTCTTT; D gene: -; J gene: TRBJ1-1; clone size: -; V gene: TRBV19
CDR3 protein: CASSFLTTGMNTEAFF; CDR3 DNA: TGTGCCAGCAGTTTCCTGACGACAGGGATGAACACTGAAGCTTTCTTT; D gene: TRBD1; J gene: TRBJ1-1; clone size: -; V gene: TRBV28
CDR3 protein: CASSPMSGQGSNYGYTF; CDR3 DNA: TGTGCCAGCAGCCCGATGTCAGGACAGGGGAGCAACTATGGCTACACCTTC; D gene: TRBD1; J gene: TRBJ1-2; clone size: few; V gene: TRBV7-9
CDR3 protein: CASSSGWGNQPQHF; CDR3 DNA: TGTGCCAGCAGCTCAGGGTGGGGCAATCAGCCCCAGCATTTT; D gene: -; J gene: TRBJ1-5; clone size: few; V gene: TRBV5-6
CDR3 protein: CASSLPAGGYNEQFF; CDR3 DNA: TGTGCCAGCAGTTTACCAGCGGGAGGCTACAATGAGCAGTTCTTC; D gene: TRBD2; J gene: TRBJ2-1; clone size: few; V gene: TRBV28
CDR3 protein: CASSLALARYQETQYF; CDR3 DNA: TGTGCCAGCAGCTTGGCGCTAGCCCGATACCAAGAGACCCAGTACTTC; D gene: -; J gene: TRBJ2-5; clone size: -; V gene: TRBV5-5
CDR3 protein: CASSSGFNEQFF; CDR3 DNA: TGCGCCAGCAGCTCCGGGTTCAATGAGCAGTTCTTC; D gene: -; J gene: TRBJ2-1; clone size: -; V gene: TRBV5-1
CDR3 protein: CASSLSPGQGMIYTF; CDR3 DNA: TGTGCCAGCAGTTTGTCTCCGGGACAGGGCATGATCTACACCTTC; D gene: TRBD1; J gene: TRBJ1-2; clone size: few; V gene: TRBV27
CDR3 protein: CASSSGTVGYTF; CDR3 DNA: TGTGCCAGCAGTTCGGGGACAGTCGGCTACACCTTC; D gene: TRBD1; J gene: TRBJ1-2; clone size: -; V gene: TRBV28
CDR3 protein: CASSLGWILSETQYF; CDR3 DNA: TGCGCCAGCAGCTTGGGATGGATTTTGAGCGAGACCCAGTACTTC; D gene: -; J gene: TRBJ2-5; clone size: large; V gene: TRBV5-1
CDR3 protein: CASSDRAGGTGETQYF; CDR3 DNA: TGCGCCAGCAGTGATAGGGCTGGAGGCACCGGGGAGACCCAGTACTTC; D gene: -; J gene: TRBJ2-5; clone size: -; V gene: TRBV10-2
CDR3 protein: CASSELGSYEQYF; CDR3 DNA: TGTGCCAGCAGCGAGTTGGGGAGCTACGAGCAGTACTTC; D gene: -; J gene: TRBJ2-7; clone size: -; V gene: TRBV27
CDR3 protein: CEGGRLSNQPQHF; CDR3 DNA: TGTGAGGGGGGCAGGCTTAGCAATCAGCCCCAGCATTTT; D gene: -; J gene: TRBJ1-5; clone size: -; V gene: TRBV11-3
CDR3 protein: CATSRDFGPSGRSGEQFF; CDR3 DNA: TGTGCCACCAGCAGAGATTTTGGTCCTAGCGGGAGGAGTGGTGAGCAGTTCTTC; D gene: TRBD2; J gene: TRBJ2-1; clone size: few; V gene: TRBV15